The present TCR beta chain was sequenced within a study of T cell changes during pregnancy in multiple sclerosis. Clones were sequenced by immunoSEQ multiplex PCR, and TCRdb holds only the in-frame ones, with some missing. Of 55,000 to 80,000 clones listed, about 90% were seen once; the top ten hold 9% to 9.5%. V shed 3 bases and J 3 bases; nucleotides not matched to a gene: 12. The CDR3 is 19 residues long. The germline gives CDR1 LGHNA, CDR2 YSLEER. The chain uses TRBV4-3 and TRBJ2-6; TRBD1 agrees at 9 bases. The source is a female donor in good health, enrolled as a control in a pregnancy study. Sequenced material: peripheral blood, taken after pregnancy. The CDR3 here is CASSQVPGQGSGGANVLTF. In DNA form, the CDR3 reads TGCGCCAGCAGCCAGGTTCCGGGACAGGGTTCTGGTGGGGCCAACGTCCTGACTTTC.